This T cell receptor (beta chain) was captured in a study of blood T cell repertoires in COVID-19. About the research overall: COVID-19 samples collected from the United States, Italy and Spain covered acute and convalescent phases. In each case, the material was cDNA or gDNA derived from T cells, B-cell-depleted T cells, or PBMCs.

Authors' processing steps: Amplifying reference gene primers gave estimates of nucleated cell counts. Method: immunoSEQ multiplex PCR; TCRdb's copy keeps in-frame clones and lacks some. V and J calls and clone size are copied from that table; D and trimming were computed from the DNA. The sample contains a few hundred thousand clones, over 75% of which appear only once. Germline V gene data show CDR1 as SGHTA and CDR2 as FQGTGA. J gave up 5 bases and V 5 bases, and 3 bases lay outside the gene matches. CDR3 length equals 13 residues. This sequence was found in a man in his fifties with acute or convalescent COVID-19. V and J are TRBV7-3 and TRBJ1-1; TRBD1 agrees at 9 bases. Sequencing input: peripheral blood. The CDR3 is CASSRGTGTEAFF. Written as DNA, the CDR3 is TGTGCCAGCAGCCGGGGGACAGGGACTGAAGCTTTCTTT.